The 15 T cell receptor beta chains below all came from one sample that was sequenced in a study of cytomegalovirus exposure and HLA in healthy donors. The PCR used 60 Vbeta and 13 Jbeta primers. TCRdb's table, derived via immunoSEQ multiplex PCR, lists solely in-frame clones and lacks some. The table has about 190,000 clones, approximately 85% seen once. Source material: PBMCs. The receptors come from a woman under 30 in good health and CMV-seronegative.

V gene TRBV6-1 combines with J gene TRBJ2-7, with TRBD1 as a possible D gene (5 bases). V was pared by 7 bases and J by 5 bases, with 18 bases between. Germline V gives CDR1 MNHNS, CDR2 SASEGT. The CDR3 covers 14 residues. The CDR3 DNA is TGTGCCAGCACTACGCTGCAGGGTACTGACGAGCAGTACTTC. Its translation: CASTTLQGTDEQYF.

The rearrangement uses TRBV2 and TRBJ1-2, with D hard to call. In germline, CDR1 is SNHLY, CDR2 FYNNEI. This CDR3 has 13 amino acids. V was trimmed by 7 bases and J by 9 bases, leaving 18 bases between them. CDR3 in amino acids: CASKAPIGDRYTF. CDR3 coding DNA: TGTGCCAGCAAAGCCCCCATCGGGGATCGCTACACCTTC.

The chain carries TRBV19 and TRBJ2-1, with TRBD1 matching 9 bases. The CDR3 is 15 residues long. The ends lost 7 bases at V and 0 bases at J; junction bases unmatched: 4. The germline V gene encodes CDR1 LNHDA and CDR2 SQIVND (reference sequence). This CDR3 is CASNSGQGSYNEQFF. CDR3 bases: TGTGCCAGTAACTCGGGACAGGGCTCCTACAATGAGCAGTTCTTC.

This clone was observed a single time. The chain carries TRBV6-1 and TRBJ1-5; 9 bases line up with TRBD1. V lost 4 bases, J lost 5 bases, and 6 bases stayed unmatched. The CDR3 sequence is 15 residues long. The germline V gene encodes CDR1 MNHNS and CDR2 SASEGT. The CDR3 reads CASSGTGESDQPQHF. CDR3 DNA sequence: TGTGCCAGCAGTGGGACAGGGGAATCGGATCAGCCCCAGCATTTT.

This chain connects TRBV27 to TRBJ2-5; TRBD2 is a possible D gene (6 bases). The J call may be faulty, since TRBJ2-7 better matches the DNA end. The CDR3 is made up of 13 amino acids. Per the germline V gene, CDR1 is MNHEY and CDR2 is SMNVEV (reference sequence). As DNA, the CDR3 is TGTGCCAGCAGCCTGGGACTTGCCTACGAGCAGTACTTC. It translates to CASSLGLAYEQYF.

J is TRBJ1-2 and V is TRBV10-1; D might be TRBD1 (6 bases). The CDR3 consists of 13 residues. The ends were cut back, 6 bases at V and 4 bases at J, with 12 bases in the middle. The germline V gene has CDR1 WNHNN and CDR2 SYGVQD (reference sequence). DNA for the CDR3: TGCGCCAGCAGCGCCGACAGGACCTATGGCTACACCTTC. It specifies CASSADRTYGYTF.

The DNA for the CDR3 is TGTGCCAGCAGTCCCGGACAGGCGAACTACGAGCAGTACTTC. Protein: CASSPGQANYEQYF. The chain couples TRBV28 to TRBJ2-5; 7 nucleotides align to TRBD1. Judging by the DNA end, TRBJ2-7 fits better; the J call may be wrong. Germline V gives CDR1 MDHEN, CDR2 SYDVKM. The CDR3 is made up of 14 amino acids.

J is TRBJ1-1 and V is TRBV6-1, with a weak D call TRBD1 (5 bases). Germline values: CDR1 MNHNS, CDR2 SASEGT. Trimming removed 11 bases from V and 0 bases from J, with 19 bases in between. CDR3 length equals 15 residues. CDR3 DNA sequence: TGTGCCGCAGCTATGGGGGGAATCCTGAACACTGAAGCTTTCTTT. Amino acids: CAAAMGGILNTEAFF.

V is TRBV15 and J is TRBJ2-2; D perhaps matches TRBD1 (6 bases). Germline V CDR1 and CDR2: LNHNV, YYDKDF (reference sequence). V lost 1 base, J lost 2 bases, and 14 bases lay in between. CDR3 length: 17 amino acids. In nucleotides, the CDR3 is TGTGCCACCAGCAGAGTACCCGACAGGCTAAACACCGGGGAGCTGTTTTTT. This codes for CATSRVPDRLNTGELFF. The full variable domain, with the rest looked up from reference TRBV15 and TRBJ2-2, is DAMVIQNPRYQVTQFGKPVTLSCSQTLNHNVMYWYQQKSSQAPKLLFHYYDKDFNNEADTPDNFQSRRPNTSFCFLDIRSPGLGDTAMYLCATSRVPDRLNTGELFFGEGSRLTVL.

This chain uses TRBV11-2 with TRBJ2-2; the D gene is possibly TRBD1 (5 bases). Germline V CDR1 and CDR2: SGHAT, FQNNGV. The CDR3 has 15 residues. V shed 5 bases and J shed 3 bases, with 13 bases lying between them. For the CDR3, the DNA is TGTGCCAGCAGCGTACAGGTCCGGGACACCGGGGAGCTGTTTTTT. Its translation is CASSVQVRDTGELFF. The variable domain in full, completed from reference TRBV11-2 and TRBJ2-2, reads EAGVAQSPRYKIIEKRQSVAFWCNPISGHATLYWYQQILGQGPKLLIQFQNNGVVDDSQLPKDRFSAERLKGVDSTLKIQPAKLEDSAVYLCASSVQVRDTGELFFGEGSRLTVL.

The chain carries TRBV29-1 and TRBJ2-1, with TRBD1 identical over 9 bases. V lost 4 bases to trimming and J lost 13 bases; unmatched junction nucleotides: 11. Per germline, CDR1 SQVTM and CDR2 ANQGSEA. CDR3 length equals 13 residues. CDR3 region: CSVGPAQTGGQFF. The CDR3 region has the DNA TGCAGCGTTGGGCCCGCGCAGACAGGGGGACAGTTCTTC.

This clone came up once. The chain recombines TRBV4-2 with TRBJ2-1; a weak D match, TRBD2 (5 bases). Germline V gene lookup returns CDR1 LGHNA and CDR2 YNFKEQ. The CDR3 loop spans 16 amino acids. The V and J ends lost 1 base and 2 bases respectively, with 12 bases between them. The CDR3 DNA sequence: TGTGCCAGCAGCCAAGCTAGCCCCGAAACCTACAATGAGCAGTTCTTC. This codes for CASSQASPETYNEQFF.

The rearrangement uses TRBV6-1 and TRBJ2-7; 7 positions match TRBD1. J was trimmed by 0 bases and V by 6 bases; bases with no gene match: 2. This CDR3 spans 13 amino acids. Germline V gene data show CDR1 as MNHNS and CDR2 as SASEGT. CDR3 sequence reads: CASRQGSSYEQYF. DNA for the CDR3: TGTGCCAGCAGACAGGGGAGCTCCTACGAGCAGTACTTC.

V is TRBV4-2 and J is TRBJ1-5; 8 bases match TRBD1. V shed 0 bases and J 4 bases; nucleotides not matched to a gene: 2. This CDR3 is built from 15 residues. Germline V gene lookup returns CDR1 LGHNA and CDR2 YNFKEQ. Written as DNA, the CDR3 is TGTGCCAGCAGCCAAGATGGACAGGGAAATCAGCCCCAGCATTTT. Amino acids: CASSQDGQGNQPQHF.

The table lists this clone with a few counts. V and J are TRBV12-5 and TRBJ1-6; perhaps TRBD1 as D (5 bases). Germline lookup yields CDR1 LGHNT and CDR2 FRNRAP. The V gene lost 6 bases and the J gene lost 10 bases, with 19 bases spanning the gap. This CDR3 has 15 amino acids. As DNA, the CDR3 is TGTGCTAGTGGGATTGGGAACGCTCGGGGGTCACCCCTCCACTTT. Protein: CASGIGNARGSPLHF.